The rows below give T cell receptor beta chains drawn from one sample of a study of blood T cell repertoires in COVID-19. Profiled with immunoSEQ multiplex PCR; TCRdb holds only in-frame clones, not every one. The repertoire holds 55,000 to 60,000 clones, 84% seen once, with around a sixth in the top ten. The specimen sequenced was peripheral blood. These receptor sequences come from a man aged 70 or older with active COVID-19. The CDR3 runs from the conserved cysteine through the conserved F or W. D genes are given only for firm matches. Clone size is stated in some rows and not others, as once, few, many or a class when expanded.

cdr3_aa cdr3_nt j_call clone_size d_call v_call
CASSIRDSLFSSNQPQHF TGTGCCAGTAGTATCCGGGACAGTCTGTTCTCAAGCAATCAGCCCCAGCATTTT TRBJ1-5 - TRBD1 TRBV19
CATSDTHRTIYF TGTGCCACCAGTGACACACACCGTACCATATATTTT TRBJ1-3 - - TRBV24-1
CASSSASQAESSYNEQFF TGTGCCAGCAGCAGCGCTTCTCAAGCGGAGAGCTCCTACAATGAGCAGTTCTTC TRBJ2-1 few - TRBV5-8
CASSGQANTEAFF TGTGCCAGCTCAGGACAGGCGAACACTGAAGCTTTCTTT TRBJ1-1 - TRBD1 TRBV18
CASSQWGTGTSYNEQFF TGTGCCAGCAGCCAATGGGGGACCGGGACTAGTTACAATGAGCAGTTCTTC TRBJ2-1 - TRBD2 TRBV3-1/TRBV3-2
CASSPVTSQGSGNTIYF TGTGCCAGCTCCCCCGTGACATCACAAGGCTCTGGAAACACCATATATTTT TRBJ1-3 - - TRBV18
CATSSYYEQYF TGTGCCACCAGCTCCTACTACGAGCAGTACTTC TRBJ2-7 - - TRBV15
CASSLVTGGELFF TGTGCCAGCAGCTTAGTCACTGGCGGGGAGCTGTTTTTT TRBJ2-2 - - TRBV7-2
CASSKHLNTEAFF TGTGCCAGCAGTAAACACCTGAACACTGAAGCTTTCTTT TRBJ1-1 - - TRBV28
CASSLPGLAGEQYF TGTGCCAGCAGCCTTCCGGGACTAGCGGGCGAGCAGTACTTC TRBJ2-7 - TRBD2 TRBV4-2
CASIVDGVYEQYF TGTGCCAGCATTGTAGACGGAGTCTACGAGCAGTACTTC TRBJ2-7 - - TRBV2
CASSGDRNTEAFF TGTGCCAGCAGCGGGGACAGGAACACTGAAGCTTTCTTT TRBJ1-1 - TRBD1 TRBV11-2
CASEEGQMNTEAFF TGTGCCAGCGAAGAGGGACAGATGAACACTGAAGCTTTCTTT TRBJ1-1 - TRBD1 TRBV2
CASSLGQGVYGYTF TGTGCCAGCAGTTTAGGGCAGGGGGTCTATGGCTACACCTTC TRBJ1-2 - TRBD1 TRBV28
CASSLGIGWESGTGELFF TGCGCCAGCAGCTTGGGGATCGGATGGGAGAGTGGCACCGGGGAGCTGTTTTTT TRBJ2-2 few - TRBV5-1
CASSQRDRGAETQYF TGTGCCAGCAGCCAGAGGGACAGGGGTGCCGAGACCCAGTACTTC TRBJ2-5 - TRBD1 TRBV7-8
CAWSVGLAPATDTQYF TGTGCCTGGAGTGTCGGACTAGCGCCAGCAACAGATACGCAGTATTTT TRBJ2-3 - TRBD2 TRBV30
CASSHTSRGPAGANVLTF TGTGCCAGCAGCCATACATCCAGGGGGCCTGCTGGGGCCAACGTCCTGACTTTC TRBJ2-6 - TRBD1 TRBV5-5
CASSPRLADSYNEQFF TGTGCCAGCAGCCCAAGACTAGCGGACTCCTACAATGAGCAGTTCTTC TRBJ2-1 - TRBD2 TRBV5-4
CASSQDWVSGLALLGGSNEQFF TGCGCCAGCAGCCAAGATTGGGTGTCGGGACTAGCTCTCCTCGGCGGTTCGAATGAGCAGTTCTTC TRBJ2-1 - TRBD2 TRBV4-3
CASNVAGGIYEQYF TGTGCCAGCAACGTAGCGGGAGGGATCTACGAGCAGTACTTC TRBJ2-7 - TRBD2 TRBV2
CASSRKSGRSFYEQYF TGTGCCAGCTCTAGAAAAAGCGGGAGGTCCTTCTACGAGCAGTACTTC TRBJ2-7 - TRBD2 TRBV19
CASSIVGYTDTQYF TGTGCCAGTAGTATTGTGGGCTACACAGATACGCAGTATTTT TRBJ2-3 - - TRBV19
CASSPISGFRTGELFF TGTGCCAGCAGTCCGATCTCCGGGTTTCGCACCGGGGAGCTGTTTTTT TRBJ2-2 - - TRBV27
CASSLPTSGSIRETQYF TGCGCCAGCAGCTTGCCAACTAGCGGGAGTATCAGAGAGACCCAGTACTTC TRBJ2-5 - TRBD2 TRBV5-1
CASSSRFAPSSYNEQFF TGTGCCAGCAGTTCACGGTTCGCCCCAAGCTCCTACAATGAGCAGTTCTTC TRBJ2-1 - - TRBV28
CASSKRGQGGETQYF TGCGCCAGCAGCAAAAGGGGACAGGGCGGGGAGACCCAGTACTTC TRBJ2-5 once TRBD1 TRBV5-1
CAWEGQGKEKLFF TGTGCCTGGGAGGGACAGGGGAAGGAAAAACTGTTTTTT TRBJ1-4 - TRBD1 TRBV30
CASSRQAGDEQFF TGTGCCAGCAGCCGACAGGCCGGGGATGAGCAGTTCTTC TRBJ2-1 - - TRBV12-3/TRBV12-4
CAISGGRQGVGTEAFF TGTGCCATCAGTGGAGGGAGGCAGGGAGTGGGGACTGAAGCTTTCTTT TRBJ1-1 once - TRBV10-3
CASSLRVSAKWTSEYNEQFF TGTGCCAGCAGCCTTAGGGTATCGGCCAAGTGGACTAGCGAATACAATGAGCAGTTCTTC TRBJ2-1 - TRBD2 TRBV14
CASSTGTYSSGANVLTF TGTGCCAGTAGTACCGGGACATATAGCTCTGGGGCCAACGTCCTGACTTTC TRBJ2-6 - - TRBV19
CASRFSGANYGYTF TGTGCCAGCAGGTTCTCCGGGGCTAACTATGGCTACACCTTC TRBJ1-2 - - TRBV2
CARDWGFGEDTQYF TGTGCCAGGGATTGGGGTTTCGGGGAGGATACGCAGTATTTT TRBJ2-3 - - TRBV21-1
CASSWDRVQPQHF TGTGCCAGCAGTTGGGACAGGGTGCAGCCCCAGCATTTT TRBJ1-5 - TRBD1 TRBV27
CASSGSTGNEKLFF TGTGCCAGCAGTGGCTCGACAGGGAACGAAAAACTGTTTTTT TRBJ1-4 once TRBD1 TRBV2
CASTTFSGSRETQYF TGTGCCAGCACCACCTTTAGCGGGAGTCGGGAGACCCAGTACTTC TRBJ2-5 few TRBD2 TRBV13
CASIRDRGQEQYF TGTGCCAGCATCCGGGACAGGGGGCAAGAGCAGTACTTC TRBJ2-7 few TRBD1 TRBV2
CASSLRSANTGELFF TGTGCCAGCAGCTTAAGGAGCGCGAACACCGGGGAGCTGTTTTTT TRBJ2-2 - - TRBV7-3
CASSFVGTGGKETQYF TGTGCCAGCAGCTTCGTAGGGACAGGGGGAAAAGAGACCCAGTACTTC TRBJ2-5 - TRBD1 TRBV11-2
CASSFGQGGGYTF TGTGCCAGCAGCTTCGGACAGGGAGGGGGCTACACCTTC TRBJ1-2 - TRBD1 TRBV5-5
CASSPSGTQYF TGTGCCAGCTCACCTTCGGGTACCCAGTACTTC TRBJ2-5 - - TRBV18
CASSIEGLAYNEQFF TGTGCCAGTAGTATAGAGGGACTAGCTTACAATGAGCAGTTCTTC TRBJ2-1 many TRBD2 TRBV19
CASSFYSGSYQETQYF TGTGCCAGCAGCTTTTATAGCGGGTCTTACCAAGAGACCCAGTACTTC TRBJ2-5 - TRBD2 TRBV7-2
CASSSGTNYNEQFF TGCGCCAGCAGTTCGGGAACTAACTACAATGAGCAGTTCTTC TRBJ2-1 - - TRBV5-1
CSVVRGLNTEAFF TGCAGCGTGGTAAGGGGGTTGAACACTGAAGCTTTCTTT TRBJ1-1 - - TRBV29-1
CASSEVGSETQYF TGTGCCAGCAGTGAAGTAGGGAGCGAGACCCAGTACTTC TRBJ2-5 - - TRBV2
CASSLGGGLAKNIQYF TGCGCCAGCAGCTTGGGCGGCGGGCTAGCCAAAAACATTCAGTACTTC TRBJ2-4 - - TRBV5-1
CASSSIGGSPGNEQFF TGCGCCAGCAGCTCAATCGGGGGGAGCCCCGGCAATGAGCAGTTCTTC TRBJ2-1 - TRBD2 TRBV5-1
CASSLGQLLNTEAFF TGTGCCAGCAGCTTAGGTCAACTCTTGAACACTGAAGCTTTCTTT TRBJ1-1 - - TRBV11-2
CASSHATGTNYGYTF TGCGCCAGCAGTCACGCGACAGGGACTAACTATGGCTACACCTTC TRBJ1-2 once TRBD1 TRBV23-1
CASSPLAGLTDTQYF TGTGCCAGCAGCCCGCTAGCGGGGCTAACAGATACGCAGTATTTT TRBJ2-3 once TRBD2 TRBV7-8
CASSPLEEHYGYTF TGTGCCAGCAGCCCCCTCGAGGAACACTATGGCTACACCTTC TRBJ1-2 - - TRBV7-9
CASSARTGNSGELFF TGTGCCAGCAGCGCTAGGACAGGGAATAGCGGGGAGCTGTTTTTT TRBJ2-2 few TRBD1 TRBV9
CSASLSSAQNIQYF TGCAGTGCTAGTCTCTCTAGCGCCCAAAACATTCAGTACTTC TRBJ2-4 - - TRBV20-1
CASSLGGAGSAEQYF TGTGCCAGCAGCTTAGGGGGAGCGGGTTCCGCCGAGCAGTACTTC TRBJ2-7 - - TRBV28
CATSANPGTGVRNEQFF TGTGCCACCAGTGCCAACCCGGGGACAGGGGTTCGCAATGAGCAGTTCTTC TRBJ2-1 - TRBD1 TRBV24-1
CASSVAGQGAGTEAFF TGTGCCAGCAGCGTAGCTGGTCAGGGGGCAGGCACTGAAGCTTTCTTT TRBJ1-1 - TRBD1 TRBV9
CASSMTGQGNNEQFF TGTGCCAGTAGTATGACTGGACAGGGTAACAATGAGCAGTTCTTC TRBJ2-1 - TRBD1 TRBV19